The 31 T cell receptor beta chains below all came from one sample that was sequenced in a study of naive and memory T cell subsets. Study-level findings and limits: Naive repertoires, especially CD8, held a few larger clonotypes, possibly memory cells re-expressing CD45RA.

No antigens are known for them. An equimolar mix of two oligonucleotides served as the beta constant-region primer for TRBC1 and TRBC2. The ligated cDNA underwent four PCR rounds using SP2 and nested alpha and beta constant-region primers. TCRdb itself ran the UMI-ligation and nested PCR reads through MiXCR, one entry per CDR3 protein. The sample consists of about 150,000 distinct CDR3 sequences, about 20% of them appearing once. The specimen sequenced was naive CD4+ T cells from blood. The receptors here all came from a human donor in good health.

At least ten counts were recorded for this clonotype. CDR3: CASSESSSGSWETQYF. CDR3 nucleotides: TGCGCCAGCAGTGAGTCGTCCAGCGGGAGCTGGGAGACCCAGTACTTC. V and J are TRBV10-1 and TRBJ2-5; 8 nucleotides agree with TRBD2. Germline assignment: CDR1 WNHNN and CDR2 SYGVQD (reference sequence). V lost 0 bases to trimming and J lost 5 bases; unmatched junction nucleotides: 8. This CDR3 comprises 16 residues.

This clonotype was observed a handful of times. The rearrangement links TRBV19 to TRBJ2-1, with 8 bases aligning to TRBD2. This CDR3 region has 19 residues. Unmatched junction bases numbered 21, after V lost 4 bases and J lost 7 bases. Per the germline V gene, CDR1 is LNHDA and CDR2 is SQIVND (reference sequence). The CDR3 region is CASSTIPPDEREIKNEQFF. In nucleotides, the CDR3 is TGTGCCAGTAGTACAATACCCCCAGATGAGCGGGAGATTAAAAATGAGCAGTTCTTC. Full variable domain (rest looked up from reference TRBV19 and TRBJ2-1): DGGITQSPKYLFRKEGQNVTLSCEQNLNHDAMYWYRQDPGQGLRLIYYSQIVNDFQKGDIAEGYSVSREKKESFPLTVTSAQKNPTAFYLCASSTIPPDEREIKNEQFFGPGTRLTVL.

There are many counts of this clonotype. CDR3 DNA: TGTGCCAGCAGCTTAGCAATGGGAGGCAAAAACATTCAGTACTTC. Amino acids: CASSLAMGGKNIQYF. This rearrangement joins TRBV7-9 to TRBJ2-4, with a weak D call TRBD2 (6 bases). Deletions cut 0 bases from V and 3 bases from J, with 9 bases between. Germline assignment: CDR1 SEHNR and CDR2 FQNEAQ (reference sequence). This CDR3 has 15 amino acids. Full variable domain (remainder filled in from reference TRBV7-9 and TRBJ2-4): DTGVSQNPRHKITKRGQNVTFRCDPISEHNRLYWYRQTLGQGPEFLTYFQNEAQLEKSRLLSDRFSAERPKGSFSTLEIQRTEQGDSAMYLCASSLAMGGKNIQYFGAGTRLSVL.

This clonotype was detected a few times. This rearrangement joins TRBV12-5 to TRBJ1-5; 7 positions match TRBD1. The V segment lost 6 bases and the J segment 1 base; nucleotides outside the gene matches: 3. The CDR3 is 14 residues long. Germline assignment: CDR1 LGHNT and CDR2 FRNRAP. The CDR3 region has the DNA TGTGCTAGTGGCCCGGGACAGAGCAATCAGCCCCAGCATTTT. As protein: CASGPGQSNQPQHF.

This clonotype occurred a few times. J is TRBJ1-4 and V is TRBV4-1, with D uncertain. Germline CDR1 and CDR2: MGHRA and YSYEKL. CDR3 length equals 16 residues. V lost 6 bases to trimming and J lost 6 bases, with 20 bases between them. The CDR3 sequence is CASSQKVMKKDEKLFF. The CDR3 DNA sequence: TGCGCCAGCAGTCAGAAGGTTATGAAAAAGGATGAAAAACTGTTTTTT.

This clonotype has a handful of counts. CDR3 nucleotides: TGTGCCAGCAGCCAAGAACTAGCGGGAGGTTCCTCCTACAATGAGCAGTTCTTC. It encodes CASSQELAGGSSYNEQFF. This chain joins TRBV3-1 and TRBJ2-1; 12 nucleotides agree with TRBD2. With 0 bases clipped from V and 0 bases from J, the junction kept 3 bases outside the gene matches. This CDR3 is built from 18 residues. CDR1 LGHDT and CDR2 YNNKEL come from the germline V gene (reference sequence).

This clonotype has just a few counts. The rearrangement uses TRBV16 and TRBJ1-4; the D is unclear. The CDR3 runs 12 residues. V shed 2 bases and J shed 11 bases, with 9 bases lying between them. Germline CDR1 KGHSY, CDR2 FQNENV. CDR3 region: CASSQAVGKLFF. CDR3 bases: TGTGCCAGCAGCCAAGCCGTGGGGAAACTGTTTTTT.

This clonotype was observed at least ten times. The chain couples TRBV20-1 to TRBJ2-7, with D unresolved. Trimming cost V 3 bases and J 2 bases, with 8 bases left between them. This CDR3 contains 12 residues. Germline assignment: CDR1 DFQATT and CDR2 SNEGSKA (reference sequence). DNA for the CDR3: TGCAGTGCTAGTTCCGGTCCCTACGAGCAGTACTTC. This sequence encodes CSASSGPYEQYF.

This clonotype has more than one count but fewer than ten. This chain links TRBV29-1 with TRBJ2-5; D possibly corresponds to TRBD2 (6 bases). The CDR3 consists of 12 residues. CDR1 is SQVTM, CDR2 ANQGSEA, per germline. V lost 7 bases, J lost 5 bases, and 14 bases lay in between. CDR3: CSAYHGSETQYF. The CDR3 DNA sequence: TGCAGCGCCTACCACGGGAGTGAGACCCAGTACTTC.

About this clonotype itself: This may arise from a read error, as a much more abundant clone is one base away. The V call is TRBV29-1, the J call TRBJ2-1, with TRBD2 as a possible D gene (6 bases). The CDR3 contains 14 residues. Trimming shortened V by 7 bases and J by 0 bases, and 13 bases separated the two germline ends. From germline, CDR1 is SQVTM and CDR2 ANQGSEA. The CDR3 region has the DNA TGCAGCGGCCGTCGGGGGAGCTCCTACAATGAGCAGTTCTTC. Its translation is CSGRRGSSYNEQFF.

This clonotype came up a few times. The chain couples TRBV29-1 to TRBJ2-7, with TRBD1 identical over 7 bases. Germline CDR1 SQVTM, CDR2 ANQGSEA. V shed 5 bases, J shed 2 bases, and the junction held 6 bases outside the gene matches. This CDR3 has 13 residues. DNA of the CDR3: TGCAGCGTTTTGGACAGGTCGACCTACGAGCAGTACTTC. Protein sequence: CSVLDRSTYEQYF.

There are many counts of this clonotype. The chain is built from TRBV19 and TRBJ2-7; TRBD1 or TRBD2 may be the D gene (5 bases each). CDR3 length: 14 amino acids. In germline, CDR1 is LNHDA, CDR2 SQIVND (reference sequence). With 3 bases removed from V and 2 bases from J, the gap between germline ends came to 11 bases. CDR3 residues: CASSMGLAPYEQYF. The CDR3 DNA reads as TGTGCCAGTAGTATGGGGCTAGCTCCCTACGAGCAGTACTTC. Looking up the rest from reference TRBV19 and TRBJ2-7 gives the full variable domain: DGGITQSPKYLFRKEGQNVTLSCEQNLNHDAMYWYRQDPGQGLRLIYYSQIVNDFQKGDIAEGYSVSREKKESFPLTVTSAQKNPTAFYLCASSMGLAPYEQYFGPGTRLTVT.

The V and J genes are TRBV29-1 and TRBJ2-1; D assignment may be TRBD1 or TRBD2 (5 bases each). The CDR3 has 13 amino acids. Germline V gene data show CDR1 as SQVTM and CDR2 as ANQGSEA. Trimming removed 4 bases from V and 10 bases from J, with 17 bases in between. Here the CDR3 reads CSVGDLPGREQFF. The CDR3 nucleotides are TGCAGCGTTGGGGACCTACCGGGTAGGGAGCAGTTCTTC.

This clonotype was detected only a few times. CDR3 sequence: CSAREGAGGLNNEQFF. The CDR3 DNA follows: TGCAGTGCTAGAGAGGGAGCGGGAGGGCTGAACAATGAGCAGTTCTTC. The chain links TRBV20-1 to TRBJ2-1; TRBD2 agrees at 10 bases. The CDR3 totals 16 residues. Looked up from germline, CDR1 is DFQATT and CDR2 is SNEGSKA (reference sequence). J was trimmed by 5 bases and V by 0 bases; bases with no gene match: 7.

This clonotype was seen more than once but under ten times. CDR3: CASSLPGAEQYF. The DNA for the CDR3 is TGCGCCAGCAGCTTACCAGGGGCCGAGCAGTACTTC. The J gene is TRBJ2-7, the V gene TRBV5-1, with D possibly matching TRBD1 (6 bases). Trimming left V 2 bases short and J 6 bases short, with 9 bases between. This CDR3 comprises 12 residues. Germline loops: CDR1 SGHRS, CDR2 YFSETQ.

The V call is TRBV6-1, the J call TRBJ1-6, with D possibly matching TRBD1 (5 bases). The CDR3 covers 14 residues. V was shortened by 6 bases and J by 7 bases, with 13 bases between the two germline ends. Germline assignment: CDR1 MNHNS and CDR2 SASEGT. The CDR3 DNA reads as TGTGCCAGCAGAGACACCAACAGGAATTCACCCCTCCACTTT. Amino acids: CASRDTNRNSPLHF.

CDR3 in amino acids: CASSPQKIQQSSYEQYF. In DNA form, the CDR3 reads TGTGCCAGCAGTCCACAGAAAATCCAACAGAGCTCCTACGAGCAGTACTTC. The V call is TRBV27, the J call TRBJ2-7, with D unclear. This CDR3 region has 17 residues. V was cut by 5 bases and J by 0 bases, with 20 bases left in between. Germline CDR1 and CDR2: MNHEY and SMNVEV (reference sequence).

This clonotype was picked up a small number of times. The chain has TRBV10-3 and TRBJ2-1, with unresolved D. CDR1 is ENHRY and CDR2 is SYGVKD in the germline V gene. The CDR3 is made up of 11 amino acids. Deletions cut 4 bases from V and 7 bases from J, with 5 bases between. CDR3 loop: CAISVLNEQFF. The CDR3 DNA sequence: TGTGCCATCAGTGTGCTAAATGAGCAGTTCTTC.

The chain has TRBV29-1 and TRBJ1-5; D is ambiguous. V dropped 5 bases and J dropped 0 bases, with 8 bases sitting between them. CDR1 SQVTM and CDR2 ANQGSEA come from the germline V gene. The CDR3 is made up of 13 amino acids. The DNA of the CDR3 is TGCAGCGTTACCACGAATAGCAATCAGCCCCAGCATTTT. It is translated as CSVTTNSNQPQHF.

This clonotype was seen repeatedly, ten times or more. V usage is TRBV28 and J usage is TRBJ2-7; D is tentatively TRBD1 or TRBD2 (5 bases each). Trimming removed 2 bases at V and 3 bases at J, with 8 bases between. This CDR3 spans 13 amino acids. Germline CDR1 and CDR2: MDHEN and SYDVKM. This chain's CDR3 is CASSLGGYYEQYF. CDR3 DNA: TGTGCCAGCAGTTTAGGGGGATACTACGAGCAGTACTTC.

In this sample, this clonotype turned up many times. The CDR3: CASSLSSGRRNEQFF. The CDR3 nucleotides are TGTGCCAGCAGCTTAAGTAGCGGGAGGAGGAATGAGCAGTTCTTC. The J gene is TRBJ2-1, the V gene TRBV7-9; 10 nucleotides agree with TRBD2. Trimming took 2 bases from V and 7 from J; bases not matched to a gene: 5. The length of the CDR3 is 15 residues. The germline CDR1 and CDR2 sequences are SEHNR and FQNEAQ (reference sequence).

This clonotype showed up many times. The gene calls are TRBV29-1 and TRBJ2-7; D may be TRBD1 (6 bases). Germline values: CDR1 SQVTM, CDR2 ANQGSEA. The CDR3 consists of 13 residues. V shed 4 bases and J shed 2 bases, with 12 bases lying between them. This CDR3 is CSVAGTNTYEQYF. CDR3 DNA: TGCAGCGTTGCCGGGACAAATACCTACGAGCAGTACTTC.

The sample holds many counts of this clonotype. The germline gene is not matched at one end of the junction; a read error may be the cause. The gene calls are TRBV12-3 or TRBV12-4 and TRBJ2-7; D is undetermined. This CDR3 comprises 12 residues. For the CDR3, the DNA is TGTGCCAGCAGCTTAGGTAGCTACGAGCAGTACTTC. Translation: CASSLGSYEQYF.

This clonotype was counted ten times or more. The J gene is TRBJ2-1, the V gene TRBV29-1; D perhaps matches TRBD1 (6 bases). Germline CDR1 SQVTM, CDR2 ANQGSEA. The CDR3 length is 12 residues. V lost 8 bases, J lost 5 bases, and 13 bases lay in between. The CDR3 sequence: CSLGTPNNEQFF. The CDR3 coding sequence is TGCAGCCTAGGGACACCCAACAATGAGCAGTTCTTC.

This clonotype was seen a handful of times. V is TRBV12-3 or TRBV12-4 and J is TRBJ2-5; no reliable D call. CDR3 length equals 13 residues. Trimming cost V 7 bases and J 0 bases, with 9 bases left between them. CDR3 in DNA: TGTGCCAGCACCGGGTCCGACCAAGAGACCCAGTACTTC. Protein sequence: CASTGSDQETQYF.

The chain joins TRBV27 to TRBJ2-1; the D gene is possibly TRBD2 (6 bases). The CDR3 runs 15 residues. Trimming removed 8 bases at V and 2 bases at J, with 16 bases between. Germline V gene sequence: CDR1 MNHEY, CDR2 SMNVEV (reference sequence). The CDR3 DNA reads as TGTGCCAGCTGGGTTTTTAGCGGAGCCTACAATGAGCAGTTCTTC. Translating it yields CASWVFSGAYNEQFF.

This clonotype was counted a few times. The chain couples TRBV6-6 to TRBJ1-3, with 7 bases identical to TRBD1. This CDR3 has 14 residues. The V segment lost 6 bases and the J segment 2 bases; nucleotides outside the gene matches: 4. CDR1 MNHNY and CDR2 SVGAGI come from the germline V gene (reference sequence). CDR3 in amino acids: CASRSTGAGNTIYF. CDR3 sequence (DNA): TGTGCCAGCAGATCTACAGGGGCTGGAAACACCATATATTTT.

The V gene is TRBV29-1, the J gene TRBJ1-5, with 9 bases that match TRBD1. V was clipped by 7 bases and J by 4 bases; unmatched bases: 5. CDR1 SQVTM and CDR2 ANQGSEA come from the germline V gene. This CDR3 is built from 13 residues. This CDR3 reads CSAGDRANQPQHF. CDR3 nucleotides: TGCAGCGCGGGGGACAGGGCTAATCAGCCCCAGCATTTT.

The chain carries TRBV6-6 and TRBJ2-6; 7 nucleotides agree with TRBD1. Germline V gene lookup returns CDR1 MNHNY and CDR2 SVGAGI (reference sequence). This CDR3 has 16 residues. V shed 7 bases and J 0 bases; nucleotides not matched to a gene: 6. The CDR3 sequence: CASKQGFGSGANVLTF. CDR3 DNA sequence: TGTGCCAGCAAACAGGGGTTCGGCTCTGGGGCCAACGTCCTGACTTTC.

This clonotype was picked up a small number of times. J is TRBJ2-3 and V is TRBV5-4, with 10 positions matching TRBD2. Per the germline V gene, CDR1 is SGHNT and CDR2 is YYREEE (reference sequence). The CDR3 spans 16 residues. V shed 4 bases and J 5 bases; nucleotides not matched to a gene: 10. CDR3 nucleotide sequence: TGTGCCAGCAGCGTCAATAGCGGGAGGATGGTAGATACGCAGTATTTT. Translating it yields CASSVNSGRMVDTQYF.

The CDR3 DNA reads as TGTGCCAGCAGTGAAAGGGCTAATGAAGCTTTCTTT. Protein product: CASSERANEAFF. This sequence joins TRBV2 and TRBJ1-1; D uncertain. The V end was cut by 2 bases, the J end by 7 bases, with 8 bases between. This CDR3 is 12 amino acids long. Germline CDR1 SNHLY, CDR2 FYNNEI. Full variable domain (rest looked up from reference TRBV2 and TRBJ1-1): EPEVTQTPSHQVTQMGQEVILRCVPISNHLYFYWYRQILGQKVEFLVSFYNNEISEKSEIFDDQFSVERPDGSNFTLKIRSTKLEDSAMYFCASSERANEAFFGQGTRLTVV.